One and the same sample provided the 31 T cell receptor beta chains below, sequenced in a study of T cell responses to AZD1222 COVID-19 vaccine. TCRdb's copy holds only in-frame clones and misses some; the assay was immunoSEQ multiplex PCR. Here the sample spans approximately 130,000 clones, 80% to 95% being singletons. Sequenced material: peripheral blood, taken 28 days after the second AZD1222 dose. Receptors were obtained from an adult who received the AZD1222 COVID-19 vaccine.

The rearrangement joins TRBV28 to TRBJ1-2, with TRBD1 as a possible D gene (6 bases). Deletions cut 5 bases from V and 4 bases from J, with 14 bases between. Germline CDR1 is MDHEN and CDR2 is SYDVKM. There are 14 residues in the CDR3. The CDR3 coding sequence is TGTGCCAGCAGTGTGGGCAGGGGAGGCTATGGCTACACCTTC. Protein sequence: CASSVGRGGYGYTF.

In DNA form, the CDR3 reads TGTGCCTGGAGTACTGACATCCCCTGGGAGCAGTACTTC. Amino acid sequence: CAWSTDIPWEQYF. This chain joins TRBV30 and TRBJ2-7; D remains ambiguous. The CDR3 loop spans 13 amino acids. Trimming took 2 bases from V and 7 from J, leaving 15 bases between them. The germline V gene encodes CDR1 GTSNPN and CDR2 SVGIG (reference sequence).

This chain uses TRBV11-2 with TRBJ2-1; D is uncertain. This CDR3 spans 14 amino acids. V was shortened by 1 base and J by 7 bases, with 11 bases between the two germline ends. The germline CDR1 and CDR2 sequences are SGHAT and FQNNGV. The CDR3 here is CASSLAGRQNEQFF. The CDR3 region has the DNA TGTGCCAGCAGCTTAGCAGGTCGGCAGAATGAGCAGTTCTTC.

This clone was counted only a few times. The V call is TRBV11-1, the J call TRBJ2-1, with a weak D call TRBD1 (5 bases). The CDR3 covers 13 residues. CDR1 and CDR2 from the germline V gene are SGHAT and FQDESV (reference sequence). Between the trimmed V and J ends, which lost 1 base and 4 bases, there was a span of 5 bases. CDR3 nucleotide sequence: TGTGCCAGCAGCTTAGGGACATACAATGAGCAGTTCTTC. This encodes CASSLGTYNEQFF.

The chain recombines TRBV6-4 with TRBJ1-5; D ambiguous. The CDR3 runs 13 residues. CDR1 and CDR2 (germline): MRHNA, SNTAGT. V was cut by 3 bases and J by 3 bases, with 6 bases left in between. CDR3 amino acids: CASSEGTNQPQHF. The CDR3 nucleotides are TGTGCCAGCAGTGAGGGCACCAATCAGCCCCAGCATTTT.

The genes are TRBV6-1 and TRBJ2-1; no reliable D call. The germline V gene encodes CDR1 MNHNS and CDR2 SASEGT. Trimming took 0 bases from V and 3 from J, leaving 3 bases between them. The CDR3 runs to 13 residues. The chain's CDR3 is CASSEASYNEQFF. The CDR3 DNA reads as TGTGCCAGCAGTGAAGCTAGCTACAATGAGCAGTTCTTC.

The V call is TRBV29-1, the J call TRBJ2-7, with D possibly matching TRBD1 (5 bases). CDR1 is SQVTM and CDR2 is ANQGSEA in the germline V gene. Trimming stripped 2 bases from V and 1 base from J, with 9 bases between. This CDR3 has 13 residues. CDR3 sequence: CSVEWGLSYEQYF. For the CDR3, the DNA is TGCAGCGTTGAATGGGGCCTGTCCTACGAGCAGTACTTC.

The chain uses TRBV7-3 and TRBJ2-7; 7 positions agree with TRBD1. The V and J ends lost 1 base and 3 bases, in that order; junction bases with no gene match: 0. The CDR3 consists of 13 residues. Germline V gene lookup returns CDR1 SGHTA and CDR2 FQGTGA. The CDR3, as DNA: TGTGCCAGCAGCTTAAGACAGGGCTACGAGCAGTACTTC. Amino acids: CASSLRQGYEQYF.

Only a few counts were recorded for this clone. This chain links TRBV5-6 with TRBJ2-1; D perhaps matches TRBD1 (6 bases). V was pared by 5 bases and J by 4 bases, with 10 bases between. CDR3 size: 13 residues. CDR1 is SGHDT and CDR2 is YYEEEE in the germline V gene. CDR3 in DNA: TGTGCCAGCAGACGCACAGGGTACAATGAGCAGTTCTTC. Protein: CASRRTGYNEQFF.

The V call is TRBV19, the J call TRBJ1-2; D ambiguous. Per the germline V gene, CDR1 is LNHDA and CDR2 is SQIVND (reference sequence). There are 14 residues in the CDR3. V lost 2 bases and J 1 base, leaving 8 bases between the germline ends. CDR3 residues: CASSITPLNYGYTF. In nucleotides, the CDR3 is TGTGCCAGTAGTATAACTCCCCTTAACTATGGCTACACCTTC. The full variable domain, with the rest looked up from reference TRBV19 and TRBJ1-2, is DGGITQSPKYLFRKEGQNVTLSCEQNLNHDAMYWYRQDPGQGLRLIYYSQIVNDFQKGDIAEGYSVSREKKESFPLTVTSAQKNPTAFYLCASSITPLNYGYTFGSGTRLTVV.

The chain recombines TRBV7-2 with TRBJ1-2, with 7 bases aligning to TRBD1. Germline loops: CDR1 SGHTA, CDR2 FQGNSA. V was clipped by 5 bases and J by 2 bases; unmatched bases: 5. The CDR3 contains 14 residues. CDR3 loop: CASSLKGQNYGYTF. As DNA, the CDR3 is TGTGCCAGCAGCCTAAAGGGACAGAACTATGGCTACACCTTC.

This chain connects TRBV10-3 to TRBJ1-1, with a weak D call TRBD1 (6 bases). The ends were cut back, 6 bases at V and 2 bases at J, with 13 bases in the middle. The length of the CDR3 is 14 residues. Germline V gene sequence: CDR1 ENHRY, CDR2 SYGVKD. Here the CDR3 DNA reads TGTGCCATCAGCACGCAGGGGACTAACACTGAAGCTTTCTTT. Translation gives CAISTQGTNTEAFF.

The J gene is TRBJ2-1, the V gene TRBV10-3; 12 positions agree with TRBD2. In germline, CDR1 is ENHRY, CDR2 SYGVKD. This CDR3 region has 12 residues. The V gene end was trimmed by 10 bases and the J gene end by 7 bases; junction bases not matched to a gene: 2. The CDR3 is CASGTSGNEQFF. CDR3 sequence (DNA): TGTGCCAGTGGGACTAGCGGGAATGAGCAGTTCTTC.

The V gene is TRBV11-2, the J gene TRBJ2-2, with D perhaps TRBD1 or TRBD2 (6 bases each). Trimming took off 5 bases at V and 7 bases at J, with 20 bases between the two ends. Germline V gives CDR1 SGHAT, CDR2 FQNNGV. The CDR3 length is 16 residues. The CDR3 region is CASSTATGRRIGELFF. In DNA form, the CDR3 reads TGTGCCAGCAGCACAGCTACAGGGAGGCGGATCGGGGAGCTGTTTTTT.

The chain joins TRBV28 to TRBJ2-4, with a weak D call TRBD1 (6 bases). The germline V gene has CDR1 MDHEN and CDR2 SYDVKM. V was pared by 2 bases and J by 3 bases, with 8 bases between. This CDR3 comprises 14 residues. This CDR3 reads CASSLGGVKNIQYF. Written as DNA, the CDR3 is TGTGCCAGCAGTTTAGGGGGCGTCAAAAACATTCAGTACTTC.

The chain combines TRBV27 with TRBJ1-2, with D possibly matching TRBD1 (5 bases). With 4 bases removed from V and 4 bases from J, the gap between germline ends came to 16 bases. This CDR3 is 15 amino acids long. Germline assignment: CDR1 MNHEY and CDR2 SMNVEV (reference sequence). The CDR3 DNA follows: TGTGCCAGCAGTTCCGTGCAGCCGGGGACCTATGGCTACACCTTC. Protein sequence: CASSSVQPGTYGYTF.

The rearrangement links TRBV5-5 to TRBJ1-4; D is uncertain. V lost 5 bases and J 8 bases, leaving 13 bases between the germline ends. This CDR3 has 13 residues. Germline V gene lookup returns CDR1 SGHKS and CDR2 YYEKEE (reference sequence). CDR3 bases: TGTGCCAGCAGTTGGGTACCCGAAGAAAAACTGTTTTTT. It specifies CASSWVPEEKLFF. The full variable domain, in which reference TRBV5-5 and TRBJ1-4 provide the parts outside the CDR3, is DAGVTQSPTHLIKTRGQQVTLRCSPISGHKSVSWYQQVLGQGPQFIFQYYEKEERGRGNFPDRFSARQFPNYSSELNVNALLLGDSALYLCASSWVPEEKLFFGSGTQLSVL.

The chain links TRBV10-3 to TRBJ1-5; 9 bases map to TRBD1. Trimming took 3 bases from V and 4 from J; bases not matched to a gene: 10. The CDR3 runs 17 residues. CDR1 ENHRY and CDR2 SYGVKD come from the germline V gene. The CDR3 nucleotides read TGTGCCATCAGTGATCTGAAATTAGGGACAGGGAATCAGCCCCAGCATTTT. This encodes CAISDLKLGTGNQPQHF.

V usage is TRBV28 and J usage is TRBJ2-7; TRBD1 aligns across 7 bases. The J segment lost 0 bases and the V segment lost 4 bases, leaving 9 bases of the junction unmatched. The CDR3 extends over 16 amino acids. CDR1 and CDR2 (germline): MDHEN, SYDVKM. The CDR3 is CASSSPGTAFSYEQYF. The CDR3 DNA sequence: TGTGCCAGCAGTTCACCCGGGACAGCCTTCTCCTACGAGCAGTACTTC.

The gene calls are TRBV6-5 and TRBJ1-2; possible D gene TRBD1, 6 bases. This CDR3 region has 16 residues. V lost 2 bases and J lost 0, with 13 bases in between. Germline CDR1 and CDR2: MNHEY and SVGAGI. CDR3 loop: CASSYARQASNYGYTF. CDR3 DNA: TGTGCCAGCAGTTACGCCCGACAGGCGTCTAACTATGGCTACACCTTC.

The chain couples TRBV7-6 to TRBJ1-1; a weak D match, TRBD1 (6 bases). Trimming removed 5 bases at V and 1 base at J, with 17 bases between. This CDR3 has 16 amino acids. Per germline, CDR1 SGHVS and CDR2 FNYEAQ. The CDR3 nucleotides are TGTGCCAGCAGCCCTCTCGGTCCGGGGGCGAACACTGAAGCTTTCTTT. Protein: CASSPLGPGANTEAFF. Based on the CDR3 plus reference TRBV7-6 and TRBJ1-1, the full variable domain is GAGVSQSPRYKVTKRGQDVALRCDPISGHVSLYWYRQALGQGPEFLTYFNYEAQQDKSGLPNDRFSAERPEGSISTLTIQRTEQRDSAMYRCASSPLGPGANTEAFFGQGTRLTVV.

The rearrangement uses TRBV6-6 and TRBJ1-5; maybe TRBD1 (5 bases). The CDR3 loop spans 13 amino acids. V lost 2 bases and J 10 bases, leaving 12 bases between the germline ends. In germline, CDR1 is MNHNY, CDR2 SVGAGI (reference sequence). CDR3 residues: CASSYDSLEPQHF. The CDR3 DNA reads as TGTGCCAGCAGTTACGACAGCCTAGAACCCCAGCATTTT.

This clone appeared once. The CDR3 spells CASSLPLGGETQYF. The DNA of the CDR3 is TGTGCCAGCTCGTTACCCTTGGGTGGAGAGACCCAGTACTTC. The rearrangement joins TRBV28 to TRBJ2-5, with unresolved D. The V end was cut by 8 bases, the J end by 4 bases, with 17 bases between. The germline V gene encodes CDR1 MDHEN and CDR2 SYDVKM. This CDR3 contains 14 residues.

The sample holds a few counts of this clone. This chain joins TRBV7-3 and TRBJ2-1; D is uncertain. V gave up 3 bases and J gave up 4 bases, with 13 bases separating them. The CDR3 has 15 residues. In germline, CDR1 is SGHTA, CDR2 FQGTGA. The chain's CDR3 is CASSLPPDGYNEQFF. The DNA for the CDR3 is TGTGCCAGCAGCTTGCCCCCGGACGGATACAATGAGCAGTTCTTC. The variable domain in full, completed from reference TRBV7-3 and TRBJ2-1, reads GAGVSQTPSNKVTEKGKYVELRCDPISGHTALYWYRQSLGQGPEFLIYFQGTGAADDSGLPNDRFFAVRPEGSVSTLKIQRTERGDSAVYLCASSLPPDGYNEQFFGPGTRLTVL.

The chain employs TRBV6-2 or TRBV6-3 and TRBJ1-4, with D hard to call. The CDR3 is 15 amino acids. V gave up 4 bases and J gave up 0 bases, with 9 bases separating them. Germline-derived CDR1 and CDR2 are MNHEY and SVGEGT. In DNA, the CDR3 is TGTGCCAGCAGTTCGGGCTCATCAACTAATGAAAAACTGTTTTTT. Translated, it gives CASSSGSSTNEKLFF.

This clone has just one count. The V call is TRBV9, the J call TRBJ2-3, with 7 nucleotides matching TRBD2. Per germline, CDR1 SGDLS and CDR2 YYNGEE. Trimming removed 0 bases from V and 2 bases from J; junction bases left unmatched: 3. The CDR3 length is 15 residues. CDR3 DNA: TGTGCCAGCAGCGTAGGCGGGGGTCTCACAGATACGCAGTATTTT. Protein: CASSVGGGLTDTQYF.

The table lists this clone with a count of one. The chain links TRBV7-9 to TRBJ2-7; D tentatively fits TRBD1 or TRBD2 (5 bases each). There are 15 residues in the CDR3. The V end was cut by 0 bases, the J end by 4 bases, with 13 bases between. Per the germline V gene, CDR1 is SEHNR and CDR2 is FQNEAQ (reference sequence). The CDR3 is CASSLAWDGRYEQYF. CDR3 in DNA: TGTGCCAGCAGCTTAGCCTGGGACGGTCGATACGAGCAGTACTTC.

The chain carries TRBV2 and TRBJ1-4, with D maybe TRBD1 (6 bases). V gave up 8 bases and J gave up 7 bases, with 14 bases separating them. Germline V gene data show CDR1 as SNHLY and CDR2 as FYNNEI. This CDR3 region has 13 residues. In DNA form, the CDR3 reads TGTGCCAGCGGTCGGACAGAGGGTGAAAAACTGTTTTTT. Protein product: CASGRTEGEKLFF. Filled out from reference TRBV2 and TRBJ1-4, the complete variable domain reads EPEVTQTPSHQVTQMGQEVILRCVPISNHLYFYWYRQILGQKVEFLVSFYNNEISEKSEIFDDQFSVERPDGSNFTLKIRSTKLEDSAMYFCASGRTEGEKLFFGSGTQLSVL.

This clone was picked up a small number of times. V and J are TRBV2 and TRBJ2-7; D is unresolved. The CDR3 runs 17 residues. Trimming took off 4 bases at V and 0 bases at J, with 19 bases between the two ends. Germline V gene data show CDR1 as SNHLY and CDR2 as FYNNEI. The CDR3 sequence is CASSASSFFQSSYEQYF. The CDR3 DNA follows: TGTGCCAGCAGTGCCTCCTCGTTTTTCCAAAGCTCCTACGAGCAGTACTTC.

The V call is TRBV24-1, the J call TRBJ2-1; 7 bases are shared with TRBD2. Germline V CDR1 and CDR2: KGHDR, SFDVKD. With 4 bases clipped from V and 2 bases from J, the junction kept 10 bases outside the gene matches. This CDR3 spans 17 amino acids. The CDR3 DNA follows: TGTGCCACCAGTGAGCCTCGCGGGAGTGGCGCCTACAATGAGCAGTTCTTC. This codes for CATSEPRGSGAYNEQFF.

The V and J genes are TRBV9 and TRBJ1-2, with no clear D. V was trimmed by 0 bases and J by 0 bases, leaving 3 bases between them. Germline CDR1 is SGDLS and CDR2 is YYNGEE. CDR3 length: 13 amino acids. Written as DNA, the CDR3 is TGTGCCAGCAGCGTAGGAACTAACTATGGCTACACCTTC. Its protein product is CASSVGTNYGYTF.